This TCR beta chain was recovered during a study of T cell responses to AZD1222 COVID-19 vaccine. Notes on the study in general: Spike was spanned by vaccine-associated CD4 TCRs, which were dominant at 160-218 and 743-854. Repertoires were obtained only post-peak T cell response. White British people made up most donors, females outnumbered males, and clonal diversity was possibly underestimated. Recipients of AZD1222 seropositive at baseline numbered only 5 or 6.

This clone was picked up one time. Its specificity is unknown. The method was immunoSEQ multiplex PCR; TCRdb's version includes in-frame clones alone and lacks a portion of them. The sample contains 180,000 or so clones, approximately 94% of which appear only once. The CDR3 has 15 amino acids. Trimming cost V 2 bases and J 3 bases, with 10 bases left between them. Germline CDR1 and CDR2: MDHEN and SYDVKM. This sequence originates from an adult in good health. J is TRBJ1-4 and V is TRBV28; D is unresolved. The specimen comprised peripheral blood, sampled on day 0 of AZD1222 vaccination. The CDR3 coding sequence is TGTGCCAGCAGTTTACGCGGACCGGCTAATGAAAAACTGTTTTTT. Its protein is CASSLRGPANEKLFF.